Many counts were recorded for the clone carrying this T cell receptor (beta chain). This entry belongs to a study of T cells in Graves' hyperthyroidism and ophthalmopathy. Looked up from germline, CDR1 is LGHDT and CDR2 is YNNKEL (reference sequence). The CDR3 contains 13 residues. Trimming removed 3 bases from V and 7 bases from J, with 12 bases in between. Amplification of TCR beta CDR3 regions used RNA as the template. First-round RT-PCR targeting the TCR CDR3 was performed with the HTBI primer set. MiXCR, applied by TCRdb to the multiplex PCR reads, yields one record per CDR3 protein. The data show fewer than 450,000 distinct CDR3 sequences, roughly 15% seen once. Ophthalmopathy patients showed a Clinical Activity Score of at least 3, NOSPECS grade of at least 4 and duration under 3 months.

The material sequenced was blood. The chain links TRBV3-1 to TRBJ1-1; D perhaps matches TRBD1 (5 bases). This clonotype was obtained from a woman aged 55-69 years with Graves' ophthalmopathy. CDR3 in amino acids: CASSQTAGGEAFF. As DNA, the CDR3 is TGTGCCAGCAGCCAGACAGCCGGAGGTGAAGCTTTCTTT.